This paragraph covers one T cell receptor beta chain sequence. The antigen is undetermined. Time point of the sample: week 23, last vaccination. Vaccine doses each comprised 300 ug of mutant IDH1 20-mer peptide, with topical imiquimod. Donor tumors were new WHO grade 3 or 4 IDH1-mutant, ATRX-lost astrocytomas. Germline trimming cut 0 bases from V and 4 bases from J; bases unmatched to any gene: 5. The germline gives CDR1 LGHNA, CDR2 YNFKEQ. This CDR3 is 17 amino acids long. The method was immunoSEQ multiplex PCR; TCRdb's version includes in-frame clones alone and lacks a portion of them. The sample has tens of thousands of clones, around 93% seen once; the top ten hold 3.5% to 4%. This sample was taken from a study of a mutant IDH1 vaccine in newly diagnosed glioma. Across the whole study: During weeks 1, 3, 5, 7, 11, 15, 19 and 23, patients received eight vaccinations. Once 4-6 weeks had passed after radiotherapy alone, vaccination started, or it started with temozolomide cycles.

Source: PBMCs, taken from a glioma patient whose treatment included an IDH1 peptide vaccine. V gene TRBV4-2 combines with J gene TRBJ2-7; 14 nucleotides line up with TRBD2. The source is a man aged 50 to 60 with glioma. The CDR3 DNA reads as TGTGCCAGCAGCCAAGAAAGGCGACTAGCGGGAGGGTACGAGCAGTACTTC. The encoded protein is CASSQERRLAGGYEQYF.